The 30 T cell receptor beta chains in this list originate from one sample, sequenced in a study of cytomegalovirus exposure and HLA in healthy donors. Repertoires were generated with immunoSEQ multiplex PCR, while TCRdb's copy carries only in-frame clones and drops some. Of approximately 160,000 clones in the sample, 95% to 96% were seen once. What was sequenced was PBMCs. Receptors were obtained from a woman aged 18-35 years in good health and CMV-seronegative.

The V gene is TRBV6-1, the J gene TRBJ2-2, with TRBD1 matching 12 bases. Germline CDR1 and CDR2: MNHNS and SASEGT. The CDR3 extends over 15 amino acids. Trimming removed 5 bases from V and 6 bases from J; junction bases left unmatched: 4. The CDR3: CASSLGTGGPGELFF. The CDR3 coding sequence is TGTGCCAGCAGTTTAGGGACAGGGGGCCCCGGGGAGCTGTTTTTT.

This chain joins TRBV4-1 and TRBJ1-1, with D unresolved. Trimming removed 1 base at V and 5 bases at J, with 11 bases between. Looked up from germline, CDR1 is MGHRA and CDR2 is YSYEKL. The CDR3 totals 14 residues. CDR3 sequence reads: CASSQVMVGTEAFF. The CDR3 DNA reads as TGCGCCAGCAGCCAAGTTATGGTCGGGACTGAAGCTTTCTTT.

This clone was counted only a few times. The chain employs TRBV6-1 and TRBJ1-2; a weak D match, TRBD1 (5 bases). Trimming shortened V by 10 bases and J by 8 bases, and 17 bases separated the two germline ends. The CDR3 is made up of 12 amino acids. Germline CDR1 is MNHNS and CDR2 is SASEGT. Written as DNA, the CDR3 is TGTGCCACTGAGACCAGGGTTGGCGGCTACACCTTC. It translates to CATETRVGGYTF.

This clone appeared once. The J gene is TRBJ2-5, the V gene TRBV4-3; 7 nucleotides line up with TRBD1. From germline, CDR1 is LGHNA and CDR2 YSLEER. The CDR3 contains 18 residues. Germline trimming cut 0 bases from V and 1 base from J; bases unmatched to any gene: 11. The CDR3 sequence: CASSQDLPWAGGQETQYF. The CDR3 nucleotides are TGCGCCAGCAGCCAAGATCTTCCGTGGGCAGGGGGCCAAGAGACCCAGTACTTC.

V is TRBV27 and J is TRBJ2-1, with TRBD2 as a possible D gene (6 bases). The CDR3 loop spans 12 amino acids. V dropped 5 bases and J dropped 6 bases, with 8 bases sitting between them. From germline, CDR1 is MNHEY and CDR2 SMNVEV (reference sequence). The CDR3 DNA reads TGTGCCAGCAGTCGGACTACCAATGAGCAGTTCTTC. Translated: CASSRTTNEQFF.

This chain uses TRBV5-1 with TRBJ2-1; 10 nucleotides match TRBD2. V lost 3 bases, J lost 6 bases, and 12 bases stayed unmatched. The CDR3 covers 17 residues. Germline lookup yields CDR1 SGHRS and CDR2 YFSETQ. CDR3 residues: CASSWPQSGGAFNEQFF. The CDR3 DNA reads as TGCGCCAGCAGCTGGCCCCAGAGCGGGGGGGCCTTCAATGAGCAGTTCTTC.

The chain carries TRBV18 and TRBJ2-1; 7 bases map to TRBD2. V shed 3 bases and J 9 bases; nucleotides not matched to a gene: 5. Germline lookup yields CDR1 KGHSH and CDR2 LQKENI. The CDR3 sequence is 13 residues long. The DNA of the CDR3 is TGTGCCAGCTCACCTGGACTAGAGGTTGAGCAGTTCTTC. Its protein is CASSPGLEVEQFF.

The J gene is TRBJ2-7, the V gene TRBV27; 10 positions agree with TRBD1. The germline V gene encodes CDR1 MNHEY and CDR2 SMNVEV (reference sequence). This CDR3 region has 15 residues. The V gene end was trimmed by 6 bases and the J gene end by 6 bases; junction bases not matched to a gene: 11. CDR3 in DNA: TGTGCCAGCAGGACCGGGACAGGGGTTGGGAGCGAGCAGTACTTC. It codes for CASRTGTGVGSEQYF.

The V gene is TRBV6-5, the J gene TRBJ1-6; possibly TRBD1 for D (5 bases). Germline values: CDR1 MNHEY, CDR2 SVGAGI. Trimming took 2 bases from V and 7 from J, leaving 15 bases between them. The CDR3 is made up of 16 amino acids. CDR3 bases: TGTGCCAGCAGTTACACGATGACGGGGGGAAATTCACCCCTCCACTTT. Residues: CASSYTMTGGNSPLHF.

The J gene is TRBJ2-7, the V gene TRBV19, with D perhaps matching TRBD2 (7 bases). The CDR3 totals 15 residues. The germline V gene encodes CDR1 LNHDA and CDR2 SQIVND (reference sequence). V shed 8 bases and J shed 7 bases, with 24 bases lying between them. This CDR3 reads CASSGGRNRGGEQYF. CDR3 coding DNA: TGTGCCAGTTCCGGGGGGCGGAACCGCGGCGGGGAGCAGTACTTC. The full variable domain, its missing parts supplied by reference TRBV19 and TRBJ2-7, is DGGITQSPKYLFRKEGQNVTLSCEQNLNHDAMYWYRQDPGQGLRLIYYSQIVNDFQKGDIAEGYSVSREKKESFPLTVTSAQKNPTAFYLCASSGGRNRGGEQYFGPGTRLTVT.

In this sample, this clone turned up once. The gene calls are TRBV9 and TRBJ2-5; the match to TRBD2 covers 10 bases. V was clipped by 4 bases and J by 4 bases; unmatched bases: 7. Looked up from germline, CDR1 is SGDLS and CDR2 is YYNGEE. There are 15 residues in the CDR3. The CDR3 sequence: CASSPSGGAGETQYF. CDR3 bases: TGTGCCAGCAGCCCGAGCGGGGGGGCCGGAGAGACCCAGTACTTC.

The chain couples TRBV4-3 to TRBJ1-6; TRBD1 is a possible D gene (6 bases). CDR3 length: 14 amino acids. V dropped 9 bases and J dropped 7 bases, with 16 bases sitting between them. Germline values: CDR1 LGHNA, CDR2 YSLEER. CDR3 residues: CASNFRGGNSPLHF. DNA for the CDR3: TGCGCCAGTAACTTCAGGGGAGGGAATTCACCCCTCCACTTT.

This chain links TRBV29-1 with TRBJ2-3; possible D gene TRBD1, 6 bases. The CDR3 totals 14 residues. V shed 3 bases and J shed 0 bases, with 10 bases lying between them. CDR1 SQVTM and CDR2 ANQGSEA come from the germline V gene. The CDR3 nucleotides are TGCAGCGTTGACCCGACAGGAAGCACAGATACGCAGTATTTT. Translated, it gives CSVDPTGSTDTQYF.

The CDR3 protein is CASSFRDRGHEQYF. As DNA, the CDR3 is TGTGCCAGCAGCTTCCGGGACAGGGGACACGAGCAGTACTTC. The chain is built from TRBV7-9 and TRBJ2-7; the match to TRBD1 covers 10 bases. Trimming at V came to 3 bases and at J to 5 bases, leaving 4 bases not matched to a gene. This CDR3 is 14 amino acids long. Germline assignment: CDR1 SEHNR and CDR2 FQNEAQ (reference sequence).

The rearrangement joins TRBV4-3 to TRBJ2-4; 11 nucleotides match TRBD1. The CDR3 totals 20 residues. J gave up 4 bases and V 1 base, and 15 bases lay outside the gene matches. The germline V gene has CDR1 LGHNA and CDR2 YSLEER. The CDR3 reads CASSQAMGQGGPGAKNIQYF. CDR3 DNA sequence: TGCGCCAGCAGCCAAGCGATGGGACAGGGGGGCCCCGGGGCAAAAAACATTCAGTACTTC.

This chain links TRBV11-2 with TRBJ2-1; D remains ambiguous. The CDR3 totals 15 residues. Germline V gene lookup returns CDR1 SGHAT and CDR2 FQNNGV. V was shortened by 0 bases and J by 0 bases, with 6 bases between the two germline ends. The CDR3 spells CASSLEYYSYNEQFF. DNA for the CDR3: TGTGCCAGCAGCTTAGAGTATTACTCCTACAATGAGCAGTTCTTC.

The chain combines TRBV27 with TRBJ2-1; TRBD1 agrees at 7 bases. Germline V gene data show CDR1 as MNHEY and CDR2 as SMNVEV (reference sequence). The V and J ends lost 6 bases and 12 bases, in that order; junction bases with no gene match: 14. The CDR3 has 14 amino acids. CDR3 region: CASSWGQSALGQFF. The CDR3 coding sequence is TGTGCCAGCAGCTGGGGACAGTCCGCTTTGGGGCAGTTCTTC.

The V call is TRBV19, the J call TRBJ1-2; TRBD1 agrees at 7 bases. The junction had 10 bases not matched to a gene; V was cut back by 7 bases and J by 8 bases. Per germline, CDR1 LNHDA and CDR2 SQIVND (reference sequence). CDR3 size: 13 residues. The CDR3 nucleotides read TGTGCCAGTACCTCCGTACAGGGGCGGGGCTACACCTTC. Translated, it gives CASTSVQGRGYTF.

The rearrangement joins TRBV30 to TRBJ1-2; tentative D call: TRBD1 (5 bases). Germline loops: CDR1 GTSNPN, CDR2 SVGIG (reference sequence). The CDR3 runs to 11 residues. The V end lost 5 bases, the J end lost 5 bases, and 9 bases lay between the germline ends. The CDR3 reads CAWSTEYGYTF. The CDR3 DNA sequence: TGTGCCTGGTCGACAGAATATGGCTACACCTTC.

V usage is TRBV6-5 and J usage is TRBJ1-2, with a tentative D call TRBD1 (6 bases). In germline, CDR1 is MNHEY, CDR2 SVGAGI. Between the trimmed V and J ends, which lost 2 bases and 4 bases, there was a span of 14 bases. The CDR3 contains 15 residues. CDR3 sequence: CASSYDPQGAYGYTF. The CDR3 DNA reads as TGTGCCAGCAGTTACGATCCACAGGGCGCCTATGGCTACACCTTC.

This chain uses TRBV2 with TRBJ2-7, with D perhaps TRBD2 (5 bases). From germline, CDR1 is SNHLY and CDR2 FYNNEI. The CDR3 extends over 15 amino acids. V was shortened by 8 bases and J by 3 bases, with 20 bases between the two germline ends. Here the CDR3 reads CASRGRLTPLYEQYF. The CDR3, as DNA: TGTGCCAGCCGAGGGCGACTAACCCCCCTCTACGAGCAGTACTTC.

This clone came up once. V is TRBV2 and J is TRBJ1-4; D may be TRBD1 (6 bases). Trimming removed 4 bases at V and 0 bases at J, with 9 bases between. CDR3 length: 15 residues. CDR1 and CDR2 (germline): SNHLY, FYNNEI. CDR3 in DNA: TGTGCCAGCAGTGGAGGGGGTGCAACTAATGAAAAACTGTTTTTT. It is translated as CASSGGGATNEKLFF.

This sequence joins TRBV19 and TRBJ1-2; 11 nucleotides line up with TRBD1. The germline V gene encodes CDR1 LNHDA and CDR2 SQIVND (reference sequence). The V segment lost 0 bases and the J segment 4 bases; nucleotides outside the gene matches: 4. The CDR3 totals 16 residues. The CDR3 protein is CASSIETGTGGYGYTF. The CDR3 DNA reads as TGTGCCAGTAGTATAGAGACTGGGACAGGGGGCTATGGCTACACCTTC.

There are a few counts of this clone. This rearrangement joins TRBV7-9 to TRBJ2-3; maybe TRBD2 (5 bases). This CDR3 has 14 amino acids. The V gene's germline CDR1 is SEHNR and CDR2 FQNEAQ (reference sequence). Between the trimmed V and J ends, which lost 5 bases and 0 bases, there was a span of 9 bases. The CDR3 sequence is CASSHWTSTDTQYF. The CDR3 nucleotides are TGTGCCAGCAGCCATTGGACTAGCACAGATACGCAGTATTTT.

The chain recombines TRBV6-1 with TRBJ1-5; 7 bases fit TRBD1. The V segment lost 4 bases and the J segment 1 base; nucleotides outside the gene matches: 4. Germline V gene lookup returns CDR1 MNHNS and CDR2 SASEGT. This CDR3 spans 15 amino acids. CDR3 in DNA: TGTGCCAGCAGTGGATGGGGACAGAGCAATCAGCCCCAGCATTTT. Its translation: CASSGWGQSNQPQHF.

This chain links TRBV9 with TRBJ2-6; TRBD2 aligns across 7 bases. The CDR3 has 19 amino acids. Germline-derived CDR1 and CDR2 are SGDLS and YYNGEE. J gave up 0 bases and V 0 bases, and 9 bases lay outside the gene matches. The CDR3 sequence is CASSVALSGEISGANVLTF. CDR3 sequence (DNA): TGTGCCAGCAGCGTAGCTTTAAGCGGGGAAATCTCTGGGGCCAACGTCCTGACTTTC.

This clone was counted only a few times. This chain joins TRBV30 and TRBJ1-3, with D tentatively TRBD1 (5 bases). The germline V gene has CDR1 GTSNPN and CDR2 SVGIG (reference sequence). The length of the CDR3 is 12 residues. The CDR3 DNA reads TGTGGGGGGGAAGAATCTGGAAACACCATATATTTT. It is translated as CGGEESGNTIYF.

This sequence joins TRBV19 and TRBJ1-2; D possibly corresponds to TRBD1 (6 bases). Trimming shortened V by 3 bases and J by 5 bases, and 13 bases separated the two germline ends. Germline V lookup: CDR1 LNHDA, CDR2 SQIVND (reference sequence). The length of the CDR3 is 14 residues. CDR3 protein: CASSMGSGVYGYTF. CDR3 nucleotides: TGTGCCAGTAGTATGGGTTCAGGGGTATATGGCTACACCTTC.

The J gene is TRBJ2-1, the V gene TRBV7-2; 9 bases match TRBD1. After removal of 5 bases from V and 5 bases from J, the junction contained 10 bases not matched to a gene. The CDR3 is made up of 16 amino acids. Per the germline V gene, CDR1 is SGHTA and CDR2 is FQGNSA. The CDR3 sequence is CASSLTQGARNNEQFF. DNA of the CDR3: TGTGCCAGCAGCCTAACACAGGGGGCGAGGAACAATGAGCAGTTCTTC.

CDR3 amino acids: CASSQPGQFSYEQYF. The CDR3 bases are TGTGCCAGCAGCCAACCCGGACAGTTCTCATACGAGCAGTACTTC. The chain uses TRBV4-2 and TRBJ2-7, with D perhaps matching TRBD1 (6 bases). Germline-derived CDR1 and CDR2 are LGHNA and YNFKEQ. V shed 2 bases and J shed 4 bases, with 15 bases lying between them. This CDR3 comprises 15 residues.